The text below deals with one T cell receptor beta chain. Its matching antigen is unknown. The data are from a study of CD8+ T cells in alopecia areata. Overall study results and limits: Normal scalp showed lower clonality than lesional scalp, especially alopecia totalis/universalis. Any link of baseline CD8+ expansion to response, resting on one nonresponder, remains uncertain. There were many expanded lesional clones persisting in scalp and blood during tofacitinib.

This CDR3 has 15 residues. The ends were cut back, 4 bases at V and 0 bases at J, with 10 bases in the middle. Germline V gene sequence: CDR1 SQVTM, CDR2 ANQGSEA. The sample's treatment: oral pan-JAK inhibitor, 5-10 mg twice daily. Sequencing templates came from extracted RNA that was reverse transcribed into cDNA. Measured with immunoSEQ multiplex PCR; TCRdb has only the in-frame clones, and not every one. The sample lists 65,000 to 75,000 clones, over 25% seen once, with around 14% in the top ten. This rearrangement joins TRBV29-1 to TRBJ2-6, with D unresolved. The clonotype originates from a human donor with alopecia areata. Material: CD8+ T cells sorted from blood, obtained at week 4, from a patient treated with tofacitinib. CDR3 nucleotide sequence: TGCAGCGTTGCGTCTGGTCACTCTGGGGCCAACGTCCTGACTTTC. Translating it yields CSVASGHSGANVLTF.